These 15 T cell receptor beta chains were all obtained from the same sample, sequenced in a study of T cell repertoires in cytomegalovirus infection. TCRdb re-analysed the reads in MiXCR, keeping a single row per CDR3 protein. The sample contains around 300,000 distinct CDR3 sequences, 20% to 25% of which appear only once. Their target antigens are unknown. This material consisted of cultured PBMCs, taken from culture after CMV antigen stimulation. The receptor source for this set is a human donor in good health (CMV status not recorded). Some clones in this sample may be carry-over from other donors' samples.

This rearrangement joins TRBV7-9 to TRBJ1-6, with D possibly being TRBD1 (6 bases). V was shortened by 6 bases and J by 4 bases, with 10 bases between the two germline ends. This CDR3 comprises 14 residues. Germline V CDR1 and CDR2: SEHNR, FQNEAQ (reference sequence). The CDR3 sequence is CASSPGQYNSPLHF. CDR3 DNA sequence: TGTGCCAGCAGTCCCGGACAGTATAATTCACCCCTCCACTTT. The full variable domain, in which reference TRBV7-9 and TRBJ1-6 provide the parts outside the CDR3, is DTGVSQNPRHKITKRGQNVTFRCDPISEHNRLYWYRQTLGQGPEFLTYFQNEAQLEKSRLLSDRFSAERPKGSFSTLEIQRTEQGDSAMYLCASSPGQYNSPLHFGNGTRLTVT.

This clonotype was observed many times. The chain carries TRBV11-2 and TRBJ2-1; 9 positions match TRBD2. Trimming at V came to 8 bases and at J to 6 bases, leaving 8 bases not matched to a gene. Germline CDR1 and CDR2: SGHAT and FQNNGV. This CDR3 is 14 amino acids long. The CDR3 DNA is TGTGCCAGCCGATTAGCGGGAGCCCCCAATGAGCAGTTCTTC. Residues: CASRLAGAPNEQFF.

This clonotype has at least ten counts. CDR3 in DNA: TGTGCCAGCACCGCGGGGCGGGCCTACCCCGGGGAGCTGTTTTTT. This sequence encodes CASTAGRAYPGELFF. This chain joins TRBV7-2 and TRBJ2-2; perhaps TRBD2 as D (6 bases). This CDR3 has 15 residues. Germline CDR1 and CDR2: SGHTA and FQGNSA. The V and J ends lost 7 bases and 6 bases respectively, with 18 bases between them.

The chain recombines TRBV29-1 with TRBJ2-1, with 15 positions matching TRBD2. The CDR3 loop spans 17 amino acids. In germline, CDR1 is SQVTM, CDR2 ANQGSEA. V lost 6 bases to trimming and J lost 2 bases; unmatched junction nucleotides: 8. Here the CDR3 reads CSVQGLAGGPAYNEQFF. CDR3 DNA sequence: TGCAGCGTCCAAGGACTAGCGGGAGGGCCGGCCTACAATGAGCAGTTCTTC.

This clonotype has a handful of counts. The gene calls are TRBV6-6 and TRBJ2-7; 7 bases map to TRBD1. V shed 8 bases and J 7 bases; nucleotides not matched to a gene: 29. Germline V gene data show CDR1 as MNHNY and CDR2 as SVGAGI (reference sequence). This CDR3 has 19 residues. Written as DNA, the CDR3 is TGTGCCAGCGCTTTTACCCCCCCGGGACAGTATCTGGGTAGGACGGAGCAGTACTTC. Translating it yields CASAFTPPGQYLGRTEQYF.

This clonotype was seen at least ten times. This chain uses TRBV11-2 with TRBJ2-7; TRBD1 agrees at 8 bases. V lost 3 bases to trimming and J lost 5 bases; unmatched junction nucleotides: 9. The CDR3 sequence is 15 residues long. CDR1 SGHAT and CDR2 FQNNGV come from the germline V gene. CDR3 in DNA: TGTGCCAGCAGCTTTGGACAGGGTATGCGGAACGAGCAGTACGTC. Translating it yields CASSFGQGMRNEQYV.

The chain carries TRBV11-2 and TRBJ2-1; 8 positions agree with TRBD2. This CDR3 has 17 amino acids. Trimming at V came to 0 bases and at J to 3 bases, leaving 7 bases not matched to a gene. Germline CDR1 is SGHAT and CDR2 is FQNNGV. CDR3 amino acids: CASSLDLREGGYNEQFF. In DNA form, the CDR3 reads TGTGCCAGCAGCTTAGACCTCCGGGAGGGGGGCTACAATGAGCAGTTCTTC.

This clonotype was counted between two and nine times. CDR3 nucleotides: TGCGCCAGCAGCCAGAATGGGGACACCATATATTTT. Translating it yields CASSQNGDTIYF. This chain connects TRBV4-1 to TRBJ1-3; D gene unclear. V lost 3 bases to trimming and J lost 8 bases, with 8 bases between them. CDR1 is MGHRA and CDR2 is YSYEKL in the germline V gene. The CDR3 is made up of 12 amino acids.

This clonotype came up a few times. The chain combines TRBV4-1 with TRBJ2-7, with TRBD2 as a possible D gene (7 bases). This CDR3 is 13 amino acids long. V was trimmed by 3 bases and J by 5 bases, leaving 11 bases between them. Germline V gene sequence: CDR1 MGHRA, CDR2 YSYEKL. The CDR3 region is CASSQRGGDEQYV. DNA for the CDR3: TGCGCCAGCAGCCAGAGGGGGGGGGACGAGCAGTACGTC.

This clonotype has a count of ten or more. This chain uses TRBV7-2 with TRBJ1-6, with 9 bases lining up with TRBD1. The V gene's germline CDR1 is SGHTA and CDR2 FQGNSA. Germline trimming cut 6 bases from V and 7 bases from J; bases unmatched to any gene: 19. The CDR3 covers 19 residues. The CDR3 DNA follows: TGTGCCAGCAGACAGAACCGAGGCAGGGACAGGGCGTACAATTCACCCCTCCACTTT. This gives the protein CASRQNRGRDRAYNSPLHF.

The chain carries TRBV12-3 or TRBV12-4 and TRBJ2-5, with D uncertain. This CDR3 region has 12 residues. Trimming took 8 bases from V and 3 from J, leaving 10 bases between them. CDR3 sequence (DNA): TGTGCCAGCGGCGTGGGAAAAGAGACCCAGTACTTC. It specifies CASGVGKETQYF.

The CDR3 sequence is CASSQDHRVGDQPQHF. The CDR3 region has the DNA TGTGCCAGCAGCCAAGATCACAGGGTGGGCGATCAGCCCCAGCATTTT. The V gene is TRBV4-2, the J gene TRBJ1-5; possibly TRBD1 for D (6 bases). Germline lookup yields CDR1 LGHNA and CDR2 YNFKEQ. Trimming pared 0 bases from V and 5 bases from J, leaving 14 bases between. This CDR3 region has 16 residues.

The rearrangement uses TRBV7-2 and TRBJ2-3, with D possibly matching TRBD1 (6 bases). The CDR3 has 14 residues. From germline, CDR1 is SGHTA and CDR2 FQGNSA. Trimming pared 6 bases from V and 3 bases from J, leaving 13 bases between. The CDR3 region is CASSFLGGTDTQYF. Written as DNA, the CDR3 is TGTGCCAGCAGTTTTTTAGGGGGTACAGATACGCAGTATTTT.

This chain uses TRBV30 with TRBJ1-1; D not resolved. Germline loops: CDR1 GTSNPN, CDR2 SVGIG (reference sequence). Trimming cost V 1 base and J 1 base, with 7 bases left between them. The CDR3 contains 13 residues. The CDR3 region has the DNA TGTGCCTGGAGTGGGGATTCGAACACTGAAGCTTTCTTT. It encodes CAWSGDSNTEAFF.

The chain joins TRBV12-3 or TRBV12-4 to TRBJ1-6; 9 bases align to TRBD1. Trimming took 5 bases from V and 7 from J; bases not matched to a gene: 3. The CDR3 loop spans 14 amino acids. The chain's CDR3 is CASSVTGGNSPLHF. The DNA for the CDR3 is TGTGCCAGCAGTGTGACAGGGGGAAATTCACCCCTCCACTTT.